These 15 T cell receptor beta chains were sequenced from one sample in a study of blood T cells in healthy people across ages. The authors ran a second PCR of about 6 to 12 cycles using a sample-barcoded 5' primer and a J-beta primer mix. TCRdb itself ran the 5' RACE reads through MiXCR, one entry per CDR3 protein. The sample has fewer than 950,000 distinct CDR3 sequences, 35% to 40% seen once; the top ten hold under 15%. Sequencing was carried out using blood. These receptors were taken from a man aged 18 to 35 in good health.

This clonotype was recorded a few times. The chain carries TRBV7-2 and TRBJ2-7; D ambiguous. The CDR3 is made up of 14 amino acids. From germline, CDR1 is SGHTA and CDR2 FQGNSA. Deletions cut 1 base from V and 5 bases from J, with 12 bases between. This CDR3 reads CASSLGPISDEQYF. CDR3 nucleotide sequence: TGTGCCAGCAGCTTAGGCCCTATATCGGACGAGCAGTACTTC.

The sample holds a few counts of this clonotype. The rearrangement links TRBV4-3 to TRBJ2-1; TRBD2 agrees at 7 bases. Gene TRBJ2-7 matches the end of the DNA better, so the J call may be wrong. The CDR3 sequence is 16 residues long. Germline values: CDR1 LGHNA, CDR2 YSLEER. The CDR3 protein is CASSQDHRWDYNEQYF. DNA for the CDR3: TGCGCCAGCAGCCAGGATCACAGGTGGGACTACAATGAGCAGTACTTC.

The chain uses TRBV20-1 and TRBJ2-1; TRBD2 matches 7 bases. Germline V gene data show CDR1 as DFQATT and CDR2 as SNEGSKA (reference sequence). The CDR3 sequence is 13 residues long. J was trimmed by 8 bases and V by 5 bases; bases with no gene match: 9. Written as DNA, the CDR3 is TGCAGTGCTGTAGCGGGCGGTTGGGATGAGCAGTTCTTC. Its translation is CSAVAGGWDEQFF.

The CDR3 protein is CASSYGTASTDTQYF. The DNA of the CDR3 is TGTGCCAGCAGTTACGGGACAGCAAGCACAGATACGCAGTATTTT. The chain employs TRBV6-6 and TRBJ2-3, with 7 bases matching TRBD1. The CDR3 sequence is 15 residues long. Germline trimming cut 2 bases from V and 0 bases from J; bases unmatched to any gene: 2. The germline V gene encodes CDR1 MNHNY and CDR2 SVGAGI (reference sequence).

Details on this clonotype: The junction departs from the called germline gene at one end, perhaps through a read error. The rearrangement joins TRBV2 to TRBJ1-4; D remains ambiguous. This CDR3 region has 14 residues. Germline V CDR1 and CDR2: SNHLY, FYNNEI. The CDR3 reads CASNEQLAYEKLFF. CDR3 bases: TGTGCCAGCAATGAACAGCTCGCGTATGAAAAACTGTTTTTT.

The V gene is TRBV4-2, the J gene TRBJ2-5, with a possible D match to TRBD2 (6 bases). Germline V gene sequence: CDR1 LGHNA, CDR2 YNFKEQ. This CDR3 region has 13 residues. Trimming removed 4 bases at V and 11 bases at J, with 17 bases between. The chain's CDR3 is CASSPSWRGEQYF. In DNA form, the CDR3 reads TGTGCCAGCAGCCCATCCTGGCGCGGGGAGCAGTACTTC.

This sequence joins TRBV4-1 and TRBJ2-1, with TRBD2 matching over 8 bases. TRBJ2-7 matches the DNA end more closely, so the J call is doubtful. CDR3 size: 18 residues. Germline-derived CDR1 and CDR2 are MGHRA and YSYEKL. The CDR3 bases are TGCGCCAGCAGCCGAACTCCCTCCGGGGGGGCCTCCTACAATGAGCAGTACTTC. Amino acid sequence: CASSRTPSGGASYNEQYF.

The V call is TRBV5-1, the J call TRBJ2-2; D uncertain. V was clipped by 5 bases and J by 2 bases, with 13 bases between them. Germline V gene sequence: CDR1 SGHRS, CDR2 YFSETQ. The CDR3 covers 15 residues. The CDR3 DNA reads as TGCGCCAGCAGAGGCCGGCAGGACAACACCGGGGAGCTGTTTTTT. It specifies CASRGRQDNTGELFF.

The chain uses TRBV4-3 and TRBJ1-2; D possibly corresponds to TRBD1 (5 bases). From germline, CDR1 is LGHNA and CDR2 YSLEER. The V gene lost 3 bases and the J gene lost 8 bases, with 19 bases spanning the gap. This CDR3 region has 15 residues. CDR3 sequence: CASSHPGGGVDGYTF. The CDR3 DNA is TGCGCCAGCAGCCACCCTGGGGGAGGGGTTGACGGCTACACCTTC.

The V call is TRBV6-1, the J call TRBJ2-5; D gene unclear. Germline values: CDR1 MNHNS, CDR2 SASEGT. The CDR3 sequence is 15 residues long. The ends were cut back, 6 bases at V and 0 bases at J, with 14 bases in the middle. In DNA form, the CDR3 reads TGTGCCAGCAGCGCGCAGAATAACAACCAAGAGACCCAGTACTTC. Translation: CASSAQNNNQETQYF.

This rearrangement joins TRBV25-1 to TRBJ2-7, with D possibly matching TRBD2 (5 bases). This CDR3 is built from 12 residues. V lost 2 bases to trimming and J lost 10 bases, with 12 bases between them. CDR1 is MGHDK, CDR2 SYGVNS, per germline. The CDR3 loop is CASSELLEAQYF. CDR3 nucleotide sequence: TGTGCCAGCAGTGAACTTTTGGAGGCCCAGTACTTC.

There are many counts of this clonotype. V is TRBV12-3 or TRBV12-4 and J is TRBJ2-5, with D perhaps matching TRBD2 (5 bases). The CDR3 has 13 amino acids. Trimming took 6 bases from V and 11 from J, leaving 19 bases between them. The chain's CDR3 is CASSFGVGREQYF. The CDR3 region has the DNA TGTGCCAGCAGCTTCGGGGTTGGTCGTGAGCAGTACTTC.

A few counts support this clonotype. The CDR3 region is CAISESGGGRYNEQYF. In nucleotides, the CDR3 is TGTGCCATCAGTGAGTCGGGCGGGGGGAGGTACAATGAGCAGTACTTC. V usage is TRBV10-3 and J usage is TRBJ2-1; 8 bases align to TRBD2. The J call may be mistaken, given a closer DNA end match to TRBJ2-7. This CDR3 contains 16 residues. Germline CDR1 and CDR2: ENHRY and SYGVKD.

The CDR3, as DNA: TGCGCCAGCAGCTTGGATCTCGGCTATGGCTACACCTTC. It yields the protein CASSLDLGYGYTF. The genes are TRBV5-1 and TRBJ1-2; D is uncertain. The CDR3 contains 13 residues. Germline loops: CDR1 SGHRS, CDR2 YFSETQ. Trimming removed 0 bases at V and 4 bases at J, with 7 bases between.

This chain connects TRBV7-9 to TRBJ2-5; D call uncertain. Germline CDR1 reads SEHNR; CDR2 reads FQNEAQ (reference sequence). V was cut by 8 bases and J by 2 bases, with 21 bases left in between. The CDR3 consists of 16 residues. In DNA form, the CDR3 reads TGTGCCAGCTCTTTTATGATGGCGATTTATCAAGAGACCCAGTACTTC. Translation: CASSFMMAIYQETQYF. The variable domain in full, with the rest retrieved from reference TRBV7-9 and TRBJ2-5, is DTGVSQNPRHKITKRGQNVTFRCDPISEHNRLYWYRQTLGQGPEFLTYFQNEAQLEKSRLLSDRFSAERPKGSFSTLEIQRTEQGDSAMYLCASSFMMAIYQETQYFGPGTRLLVL.